The 23 T cell receptor beta chains below come from one sample, sequenced in a study of TIL therapy for anti-PD-1-resistant metastatic lung cancer. This was the immunoSEQ v3 assay. TCRdb keeps only in-frame clones here, not all; method: immunoSEQ multiplex PCR. The sample contains tens of thousands of clones, less than 75% of which appear only once. Noted time point: pre-treatment sample, taken before nivolumab and TIL therapy. Sequencing was performed on blood, taken at baseline. These receptors were obtained from a person between 30 and 79 years old with non-small cell lung cancer.

J is TRBJ2-1 and V is TRBV15; TRBD2 agrees at 8 bases. The CDR3 spans 14 residues. With 3 bases clipped from V and 7 bases from J, the junction kept 5 bases outside the gene matches. The germline CDR1 and CDR2 sequences are LNHNV and YYDKDF (reference sequence). In nucleotides, the CDR3 is TGTGCCACCAGCAGGGGTAGCGGGGTGAATGAGCAGTTCTTC. It translates to CATSRGSGVNEQFF. Combining the CDR3 with reference TRBV15 and TRBJ2-1 gives the whole variable domain DAMVIQNPRYQVTQFGKPVTLSCSQTLNHNVMYWYQQKSSQAPKLLFHYYDKDFNNEADTPDNFQSRRPNTSFCFLDIRSPGLGDTAMYLCATSRGSGVNEQFFGPGTRLTVL.

The chain combines TRBV9 with TRBJ2-7, with D hard to call. The germline V gene has CDR1 SGDLS and CDR2 YYNGEE. The CDR3 totals 14 residues. V dropped 0 bases and J dropped 3 bases, with 10 bases sitting between them. The CDR3 reads CASSVDPEVYEQYF. The DNA of the CDR3 is TGTGCCAGCAGCGTAGATCCAGAAGTCTACGAGCAGTACTTC.

The J gene is TRBJ2-3, the V gene TRBV27, with D possibly matching TRBD1 (6 bases). CDR1 and CDR2 from the germline V gene are MNHEY and SMNVEV (reference sequence). The CDR3 is made up of 14 amino acids. V shed 6 bases and J shed 6 bases, with 16 bases lying between them. The CDR3 nucleotides are TGTGCCAGCAGCCCGGGGCCCCAGGGGGATACGCAGTATTTT. Protein sequence: CASSPGPQGDTQYF.

The chain has TRBV15 and TRBJ2-7; a possible D gene is TRBD1 (5 bases). The CDR3 totals 18 residues. Trimming pared 0 bases from V and 4 bases from J, leaving 22 bases between. Germline CDR1 reads LNHNV; CDR2 reads YYDKDF (reference sequence). In DNA, the CDR3 is TGTGCCACCAGCAGAGATAAGATGGGGCCCCTCCGAGGTTACGAGCAGTACTTC. This translates into CATSRDKMGPLRGYEQYF.

CDR3 bases: TGTGCCAGCAGCTTATTCTCTGCTCCCCTTTTGCCCCAGCATTTT. Translation gives CASSLFSAPLLPQHF. The V and J genes are TRBV5-8 and TRBJ1-5; no firm D call. Trimming stripped 2 bases from V and 9 bases from J, with 18 bases between. CDR1 and CDR2 from the germline V gene are SGHTS and YDEGEE. The CDR3 length is 15 residues.

This clone was seen a handful of times. CDR3: CSVELQGNTIYF. CDR3 coding DNA: TGCAGCGTTGAACTTCAGGGAAACACCATATATTTT. The V gene is TRBV29-1, the J gene TRBJ1-3; no definite D call. V gave up 2 bases and J gave up 4 bases, with 6 bases separating them. The CDR3 contains 12 residues. Germline V gene lookup returns CDR1 SQVTM and CDR2 ANQGSEA.

This chain uses TRBV4-1 with TRBJ1-1, with D unresolved. V gave up 4 bases and J gave up 5 bases, with 11 bases separating them. The CDR3 runs 13 residues. Looked up from germline, CDR1 is MGHRA and CDR2 is YSYEKL. The CDR3 here is CASSPLGRTEAFF. The CDR3 DNA reads as TGCGCCAGCAGCCCCTTAGGGAGGACTGAAGCTTTCTTT.

V usage is TRBV6-1 and J usage is TRBJ2-1; 10 bases line up with TRBD2. Germline V gene lookup returns CDR1 MNHNS and CDR2 SASEGT. The CDR3 loop spans 15 amino acids. V shed 8 bases and J 1 base; nucleotides not matched to a gene: 5. As DNA, the CDR3 is TGTGCCAGCGGGGATAGCGGGGGGTCCTACAATGAGCAGTTCTTC. Protein: CASGDSGGSYNEQFF.

The chain employs TRBV14 and TRBJ2-4; maybe TRBD2 (6 bases). The CDR3 is 14 amino acids. The germline V gene encodes CDR1 SGHDN and CDR2 FVKESK. V shed 4 bases and J shed 6 bases, with 13 bases lying between them. The CDR3 spells CASSRRDFGNIQYF. For the CDR3, the DNA is TGTGCCAGCAGCCGGCGGGATTTTGGAAACATTCAGTACTTC.

This clone has just one count. This chain joins TRBV6-6 and TRBJ2-5, with 7 bases fitting TRBD2. The germline CDR1 and CDR2 sequences are MNHNY and SVGAGI (reference sequence). Trimming removed 2 bases from V and 3 bases from J; junction bases left unmatched: 9. The CDR3 is 16 amino acids. The chain's CDR3 is CASSYELPGTKETQYF. In DNA form, the CDR3 reads TGTGCCAGCAGTTACGAACTTCCGGGGACTAAAGAGACCCAGTACTTC.

This clone was observed once. The chain recombines TRBV7-9 with TRBJ2-1, with unresolved D. Trimming removed 0 bases at V and 13 bases at J, with 16 bases between. The CDR3 length is 14 residues. The germline V gene encodes CDR1 SEHNR and CDR2 FQNEAQ (reference sequence). The CDR3: CASSLASTTSFQFF. As DNA, the CDR3 is TGTGCCAGCAGCTTAGCGTCGACGACGAGTTTCCAGTTCTTC. The whole variable domain, remainder taken from reference TRBV7-9 and TRBJ2-1, is DTGVSQNPRHKITKRGQNVTFRCDPISEHNRLYWYRQTLGQGPEFLTYFQNEAQLEKSRLLSDRFSAERPKGSFSTLEIQRTEQGDSAMYLCASSLASTTSFQFFGPGTRLTVL.

This clone was picked up one time. This chain uses TRBV7-2 with TRBJ1-3; no firm D call. Trimming pared 1 base from V and 7 bases from J, leaving 14 bases between. The CDR3 is 15 amino acids. The germline CDR1 and CDR2 sequences are SGHTA and FQGNSA. The CDR3 DNA sequence: TGTGCCAGCAGCTTAGTCAACTTCGGAGGTAACACCATATATTTT. As protein: CASSLVNFGGNTIYF.

The rearrangement joins TRBV18 to TRBJ2-7, with D unresolved. The CDR3 sequence is 13 residues long. Germline CDR1 and CDR2: KGHSH and LQKENI. Trimming cost V 0 bases and J 6 bases, with 9 bases left between them. The CDR3 is CASSPPTLGEQYF. For the CDR3, the DNA is TGTGCCAGCTCACCACCGACTCTCGGCGAGCAGTACTTC.

The chain recombines TRBV13 with TRBJ2-3, with TRBD2 matching over 13 bases. Germline CDR1 reads PRHDT; CDR2 reads FYEKMQ (reference sequence). The V segment lost 2 bases and the J segment 4 bases; nucleotides outside the gene matches: 9. The CDR3 covers 18 residues. CDR3 protein: CASSLKSTSGGAADTQYF. The CDR3, as DNA: TGTGCCAGCAGCTTAAAGTCCACTAGCGGGGGGGCTGCAGATACGCAGTATTTT.

The chain is built from TRBV7-2 and TRBJ1-2, with D perhaps TRBD1 (6 bases). Germline CDR1 and CDR2: SGHTA and FQGNSA. The CDR3 consists of 15 residues. The germline V and J ends were trimmed by 2 bases and 7 bases, with 17 bases remaining between them. Here the CDR3 reads CASSLNQGQQGGYTF. CDR3 DNA sequence: TGTGCCAGCAGCTTAAATCAGGGGCAGCAAGGTGGCTACACCTTC. Using reference TRBV7-2 and TRBJ1-2 for the parts outside the CDR3, the full variable domain is GAGVSQSPSNKVTEKGKDVELRCDPISGHTALYWYRQSLGQGLEFLIYFQGNSAPDKSGLPSDRFSAERTGGSVSTLTIQRTQQEDSAVYLCASSLNQGQQGGYTFGSGTRLTVV.

The chain couples TRBV6-1 to TRBJ1-2; D not certain. Trimming removed 6 bases from V and 5 bases from J, with 19 bases in between. Germline CDR1 reads MNHNS; CDR2 reads SASEGT. This CDR3 comprises 15 residues. The CDR3 coding sequence is TGTGCCAGCAGGATCACCGGTTACAGAGCGTATGGCTACACCTTC. Amino acids: CASRITGYRAYGYTF.

The chain employs TRBV28 and TRBJ2-1; 14 bases are shared with TRBD2. CDR1 and CDR2 (germline): MDHEN, SYDVKM. Germline trimming cut 6 bases from V and 2 bases from J; bases unmatched to any gene: 24. The CDR3 loop spans 23 amino acids. In DNA, the CDR3 is TGTGCCAGCAGGGACATCACAGTTTGGGGGACTAGCGGGAGTACAAGACCCTACAATGAGCAGTTCTTC. Translating gives CASRDITVWGTSGSTRPYNEQFF. Supplemented by reference TRBV28 and TRBJ2-1, the full variable domain reads DVKVTQSSRYLVKRTGEKVFLECVQDMDHENMFWYRQDPGLGLRLIYFSYDVKMKEKGDIPEGYSVSREKKERFSLILESASTNQTSMYLCASRDITVWGTSGSTRPYNEQFFGPGTRLTVL.

The chain recombines TRBV5-6 with TRBJ1-5, with 7 bases fitting TRBD1. CDR1 and CDR2 (germline): SGHDT, YYEEEE. This CDR3 has 15 amino acids. V dropped 1 base and J dropped 5; count of bases not matched to a gene: 6. The CDR3 loop reads CASSLKGASHQPQHF. The CDR3 nucleotides are TGTGCCAGCAGCTTGAAGGGGGCCTCACATCAGCCCCAGCATTTT. The variable domain in full, with the rest retrieved from reference TRBV5-6 and TRBJ1-5, is DAGVTQSPTHLIKTRGQQVTLRCSPKSGHDTVSWYQQALGQGPQFIFQYYEEEERQRGNFPDRFSGHQFPNYSSELNVNALLLGDSALYLCASSLKGASHQPQHFGDGTRLSIL.

As DNA, the CDR3 is TGTGCCAGCAGCGCCCGCTTAAATGAGCAGTTCTTC. It encodes CASSARLNEQFF. The chain uses TRBV7-9 and TRBJ2-1, with no clear D. The germline V and J ends were trimmed by 5 bases and 7 bases, with 9 bases remaining between them. There are 12 residues in the CDR3. CDR1 is SEHNR, CDR2 FQNEAQ, per germline (reference sequence).

This sequence joins TRBV5-1 and TRBJ2-5; 12 bases fit TRBD2. The CDR3 is made up of 18 amino acids. The V segment lost 3 bases and the J segment 5 bases; nucleotides outside the gene matches: 14. Germline V gene lookup returns CDR1 SGHRS and CDR2 YFSETQ. For the CDR3, the DNA is TGCGCCAGCAGCTGGAGGGAACGACTAGCGGGAGACTACGAGACCCAGTACTTC. The encoded protein is CASSWRERLAGDYETQYF.

This clone was seen more than once but under ten times. V is TRBV7-2 and J is TRBJ1-3; 7 bases match TRBD1. Germline V gene data show CDR1 as SGHTA and CDR2 as FQGNSA. Losses at the gene ends were 4 bases for V and 5 bases for J; bases not matched to a gene: 5. The CDR3 is 14 residues long. The chain's CDR3 is CASSWGQQRNTIYF. Written as DNA, the CDR3 is TGTGCCAGCAGCTGGGGACAGCAACGAAACACCATATATTTT.

The chain joins TRBV15 to TRBJ1-3; D call uncertain. The CDR3 runs 20 residues. In germline, CDR1 is LNHNV, CDR2 YYDKDF (reference sequence). V was pared by 8 bases and J by 0 bases, with 29 bases between. Here the CDR3 DNA reads TGTGCCACCCGTGGTAGGGATTCGAATAGAACCTTGATCTCTGGAAACACCATATATTTT. As protein: CATRGRDSNRTLISGNTIYF.

The chain has TRBV7-9 and TRBJ2-7; TRBD1 matches 7 bases. V lost 4 bases to trimming and J lost 0 bases; unmatched junction nucleotides: 6. This CDR3 region has 15 residues. CDR1 SEHNR and CDR2 FQNEAQ come from the germline V gene (reference sequence). CDR3 in DNA: TGTGCCAGCAGCTCACCGGGACAGTCCTCCTACGAGCAGTACTTC. Amino acids: CASSSPGQSSYEQYF.